The T cell receptor (beta chain) under discussion was sequenced for a study of Graves' ophthalmopathy and Graves' hyperthyroidism. Study conclusions and caveats: Classification of ophthalmopathy versus stable hyperthyroidism by a 13-signature model yielded around 90% sensitivity and 65% to 83% specificity. The blood repertoire also included most expanded thyroid clonotypes above 0.001 frequency.

For repertoire sequencing, the TCR beta CDR3 regions were amplified from RNA transcripts. Second-round multiplex PCR came after first-round RT-PCR with HTBI primers. TCRdb reprocessed the multiplex PCR reads with MiXCR, giving one entry per CDR3 protein. The data contain hundreds of thousands of distinct CDR3 sequences, 20% to 25% of them singletons. This clonotype was recorded many times. The antigen is undetermined. Germline and junction disagree at one end, which may indicate a read error. The CDR3 loop spans 19 amino acids. The clonotype was recovered from a woman younger than 35 with stable Graves' hyperthyroidism. Sequencing was performed on peripheral blood. The rearrangement links TRBV12-3 or TRBV12-4 to TRBJ1-3; the D gene is possibly TRBD1 (5 bases). The CDR3 region is CASSLIILKGKVPGNTIYF. CDR3 nucleotide sequence: TGTGCCAGCAGTTTAATTATCTTGAAGGGGAAGGTGCCTGGGAACACCATATATTTT.